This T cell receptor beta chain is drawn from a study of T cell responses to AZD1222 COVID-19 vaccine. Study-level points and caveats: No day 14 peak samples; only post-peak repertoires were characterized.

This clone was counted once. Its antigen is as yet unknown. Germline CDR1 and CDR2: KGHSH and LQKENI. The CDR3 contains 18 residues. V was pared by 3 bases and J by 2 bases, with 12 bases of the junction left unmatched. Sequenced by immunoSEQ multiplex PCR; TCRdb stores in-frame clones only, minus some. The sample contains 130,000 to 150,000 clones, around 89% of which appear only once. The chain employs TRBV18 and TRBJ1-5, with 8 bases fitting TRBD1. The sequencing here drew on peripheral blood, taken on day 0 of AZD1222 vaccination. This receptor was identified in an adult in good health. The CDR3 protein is CASSPRRTGTGGNQPQHF. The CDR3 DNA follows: TGTGCCAGCTCACCTCGTCGGACAGGGACGGGGGGCAATCAGCCCCAGCATTTT.